This T cell receptor beta chain was identified during a study of blood T cells in healthy people across ages. A J-beta primer mix and a sample-barcoded 5' primer were used in a second PCR of about 7 to 11 cycles. TCRdb itself ran the 5' RACE reads through MiXCR, one entry per CDR3 protein. There are about 970,000 distinct CDR3 sequences in the sample; about 51% occur only once, and 20% to 25% lies in the top ten. Whole-study findings and limits: Naive CD4+ cell counts and diversity both ran higher in long-lived than in aged donors.

The table lists this clonotype with a few counts. No antigen is known for it. V trimming: 4 bases; J trimming: 0 bases; junction bases outside the gene matches: 9. Per the germline V gene, CDR1 is LGHDT and CDR2 is YNNKEL (reference sequence). The CDR3 runs 16 residues. The chain couples TRBV3-1 to TRBJ2-7; 7 positions match TRBD2. The sequence was collected from a woman aged 55-69 years in good health. Sequencing used blood. CDR3 DNA: TGTGCCAGCAGCCCTCTGGGGCGGGGGAGCTCCTACGAGCAGTACTTC. Protein product: CASSPLGRGSSYEQYF.